This T cell receptor beta chain was recorded in a study of CD8+ T cells in alopecia areata. Findings and limits, study-wide: In scalp and blood during tofacitinib, many expanded lesional clones persisted.

On this clone itself: The antigen remains unidentified.

Extracted RNA was reverse transcribed into cDNA, the sequencing template. Clones were sequenced by immunoSEQ multiplex PCR, and TCRdb holds only the in-frame ones, with some missing. The sample lists around 100,000 clones, around 54% occurring once. Treatment in this sample: oral pan-JAK inhibitor, 5-10 mg twice daily. The study team obtained lesional scalp punch biopsies and peripheral blood from alopecia areata patients. The V gene end was trimmed by 4 bases and the J gene end by 1 base; junction bases not matched to a gene: 7. This CDR3 has 15 amino acids. Germline CDR1 and CDR2: SGHRS and YFSETQ. The rearrangement joins TRBV5-1 to TRBJ2-5, with 7 bases identical to TRBD2. This TCR was sampled from a human donor with alopecia areata. Sequencing was performed on CD4+ T cells sorted from blood, taken at week 24, from a patient treated with tofacitinib. The CDR3 reads CASSLMWGGQETQYF. DNA for the CDR3: TGCGCCAGCAGCCTGATGTGGGGGGGCCAAGAGACCCAGTACTTC.